These T cell receptor beta chains were read from a single sample in a study of blood T cell repertoires in COVID-19. Produced via immunoSEQ multiplex PCR; TCRdb's table is partial and in-frame only. The sample contains 88,000 or so clones, about 83% of which appear only once. The sequencing input was peripheral blood. The source is a human donor in a cohort sampled during active COVID-19. Both conserved end residues are trimmed from each CDR3. The order of the fields is V gene, J gene, CDR3 length, D gene, CDR3 protein. The D gene is left open where the match is weak.

>TRBV15|TRBJ1-1|14|TRBD1
ATSPRTGRMNTEAF
>TRBV9|TRBJ1-2|11|TRBD1
ASSPDREYGYT
>TRBV7-9|TRBJ1-5|13|-
ASSLGQGRNQPQH
>TRBV4-1|TRBJ1-1|13|TRBD1
ASRHGAGGNTEAF
>TRBV6-6|TRBJ1-2|13|-
ASSYSPQGWNGYT
>TRBV28|TRBJ1-5|11|-
ASNQFQGQPQH
>TRBV7-9|TRBJ2-5|14|TRBD2
ASSSGLAGDGETQY
>TRBV27|TRBJ2-2|13|TRBD2
ASSFGGKRTGELF
>TRBV11-3|TRBJ2-1|14|TRBD2
ASSLVRGISYNEQF
>TRBV7-2|TRBJ1-2|16|TRBD1
ASSPDSGQGVGIYGYT
>TRBV7-8|TRBJ2-3|12|-
ASSLAGSTDTQY
>TRBV23-1|TRBJ2-7|9|-
ASSQGHEQY
>TRBV5-1|TRBJ1-3|13|-
ASSLEDSSGNTIY
>TRBV5-4|TRBJ2-1|13|TRBD2
ASSFPSGGSNEQF
>TRBV29-1|TRBJ1-1|12|TRBD1
SVAALDRTTEAF
>TRBV7-3|TRBJ1-1|11|-
ASSTQEGTEAF
>TRBV7-9|TRBJ1-1|12|-
ASSPSFRGSRAF